The clone carrying this T cell receptor (beta chain) appeared a few times. Its antigen is as yet unknown. At one end the junction does not follow the germline gene, possibly because of a read error. The CDR3 length is 13 residues. Per the germline V gene, CDR1 is SSHAT and CDR2 is FNYEAQ (reference sequence). This sample is part of a study of beta chain features in type 1 diabetes. In the study overall: Patients and healthy donors were similar in age, gender and cell yields. Sorted cell examination encompassed 100,000,000 or so cells across all samples. General study results and limits: Small HLA sub-analyses could not settle whether HLA shapes TCRB rearrangement. PCR might favor shorter templates, but any such skew would affect patients and controls equally.

The whole isolated RNA underwent reverse transcription, so sequencing captured expressed TCRB transcripts. Profiling relied on immunoSEQ multiplex PCR, and the TCRdb table lists in-frame clones only, not all of them. The sample contains fewer than 350,000 clones, approximately 8% of which appear only once. Sequenced sample: central memory CD4+ T cells from blood. The clonotype comes from a woman younger than 30 in good health. The rearrangement joins TRBV7-7 to TRBJ2-1; weak D call: TRBD2 (6 bases). In DNA form, the CDR3 reads TGTGCTAGCAGCGTAACGGCGGGATCCGGGCAGTTCTTC. Residues: CASSVTAGSGQFF.